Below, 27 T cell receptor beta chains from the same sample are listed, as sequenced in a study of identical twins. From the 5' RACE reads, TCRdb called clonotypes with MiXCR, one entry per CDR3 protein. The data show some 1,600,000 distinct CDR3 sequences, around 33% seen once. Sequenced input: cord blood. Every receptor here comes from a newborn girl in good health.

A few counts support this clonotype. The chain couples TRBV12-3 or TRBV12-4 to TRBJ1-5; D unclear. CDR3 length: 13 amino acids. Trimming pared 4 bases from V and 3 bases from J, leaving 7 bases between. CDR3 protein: CASSSTDNQPQHF. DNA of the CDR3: TGTGCCAGCAGTTCTACCGACAATCAGCCCCAGCATTTT.

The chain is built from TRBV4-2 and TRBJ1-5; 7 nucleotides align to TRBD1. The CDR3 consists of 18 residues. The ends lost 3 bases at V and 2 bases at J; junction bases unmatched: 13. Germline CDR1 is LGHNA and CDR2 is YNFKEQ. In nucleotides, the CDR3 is TGTGCCAGCAGCCAGTACCCTCAAGGGGGCGCGGGCAATCAGCCCCAGCATTTT. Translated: CASSQYPQGGAGNQPQHF.

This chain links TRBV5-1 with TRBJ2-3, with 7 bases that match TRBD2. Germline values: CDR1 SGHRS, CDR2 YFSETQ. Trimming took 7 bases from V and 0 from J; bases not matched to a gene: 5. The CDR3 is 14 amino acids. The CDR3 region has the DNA TGCGCCAGCTATAGCGGGCTTAGCACAGATACGCAGTATTTT. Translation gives CASYSGLSTDTQYF. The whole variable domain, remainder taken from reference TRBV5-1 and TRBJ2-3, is KAGVTQTPRYLIKTRGQQVTLSCSPISGHRSVSWYQQTPGQGLQFLFEYFSETQRNKGNFPGRFSGRQFSNSRSEMNVSTLELGDSALYLCASYSGLSTDTQYFGPGTRLTVL.

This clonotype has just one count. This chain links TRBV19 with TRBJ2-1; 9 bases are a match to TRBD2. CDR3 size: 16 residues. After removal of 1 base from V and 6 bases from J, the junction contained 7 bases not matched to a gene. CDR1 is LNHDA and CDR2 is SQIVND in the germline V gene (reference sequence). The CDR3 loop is CASSIVSLAGSNEQFF. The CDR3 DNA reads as TGTGCCAGTAGTATAGTGTCGCTAGCGGGGAGCAATGAGCAGTTCTTC.

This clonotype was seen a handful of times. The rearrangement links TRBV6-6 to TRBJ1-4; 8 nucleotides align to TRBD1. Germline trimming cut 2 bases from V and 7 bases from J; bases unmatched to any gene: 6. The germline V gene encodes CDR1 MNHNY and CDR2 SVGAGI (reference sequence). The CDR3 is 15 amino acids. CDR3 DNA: TGTGCCAGCAGTTACACGACAGGGGTCGTTGAAAAACTGTTTTTT. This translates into CASSYTTGVVEKLFF.

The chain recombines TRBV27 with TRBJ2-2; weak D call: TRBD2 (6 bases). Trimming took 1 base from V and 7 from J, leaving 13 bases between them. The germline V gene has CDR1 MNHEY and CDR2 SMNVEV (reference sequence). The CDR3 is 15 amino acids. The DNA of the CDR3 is TGTGCCAGCAGTTTATTCGGAGGGCCTGGCGGGGAGCTGTTTTTT. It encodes CASSLFGGPGGELFF.

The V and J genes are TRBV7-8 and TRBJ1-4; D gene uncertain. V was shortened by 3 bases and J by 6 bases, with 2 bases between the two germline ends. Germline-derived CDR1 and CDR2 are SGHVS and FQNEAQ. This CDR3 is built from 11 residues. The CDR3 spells CASSFHEKLFF. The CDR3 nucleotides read TGTGCCAGCAGCTTTCATGAAAAACTGTTTTTT.

Written as DNA, the CDR3 is TGTGCCAGCAGCTTATGGTCAGGAGATACGCAGTATTTT. It is translated as CASSLWSGDTQYF. V usage is TRBV11-1 and J usage is TRBJ2-3; the D is unclear. Germline CDR1 and CDR2: SGHAT and FQDESV (reference sequence). The CDR3 length is 13 residues. The ends were cut back, 2 bases at V and 5 bases at J, with 8 bases in the middle. The full variable domain, rest sourced from reference TRBV11-1 and TRBJ2-3, is EAEVAQSPRYKITEKSQAVAFWCDPISGHATLYWYRQILGQGPELLVQFQDESVVDDSQLPKDRFSAERLKGVDSTLKIQPAELGDSAMYLCASSLWSGDTQYFGPGTRLTVL.

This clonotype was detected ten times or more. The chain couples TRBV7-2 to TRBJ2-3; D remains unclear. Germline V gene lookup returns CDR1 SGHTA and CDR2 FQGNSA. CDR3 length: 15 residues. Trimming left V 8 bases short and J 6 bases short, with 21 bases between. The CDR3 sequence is CASFIGNPRWDTQYF. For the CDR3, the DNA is TGTGCCAGCTTCATTGGTAATCCCCGTTGGGATACGCAGTATTTT.

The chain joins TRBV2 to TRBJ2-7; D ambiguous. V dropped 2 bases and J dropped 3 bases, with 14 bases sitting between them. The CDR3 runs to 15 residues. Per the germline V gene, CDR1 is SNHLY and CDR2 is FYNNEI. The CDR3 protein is CASSERRATYYEQYF. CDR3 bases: TGTGCCAGCAGTGAAAGAAGGGCTACGTACTACGAGCAGTACTTC.

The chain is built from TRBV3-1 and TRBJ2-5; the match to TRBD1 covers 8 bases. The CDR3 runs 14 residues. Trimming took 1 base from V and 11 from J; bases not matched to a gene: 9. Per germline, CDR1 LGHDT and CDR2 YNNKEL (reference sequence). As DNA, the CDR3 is TGTGCCAGCAGCCAAGGGACAGGGTCAGCTGAGCAGTACTTC. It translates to CASSQGTGSAEQYF.

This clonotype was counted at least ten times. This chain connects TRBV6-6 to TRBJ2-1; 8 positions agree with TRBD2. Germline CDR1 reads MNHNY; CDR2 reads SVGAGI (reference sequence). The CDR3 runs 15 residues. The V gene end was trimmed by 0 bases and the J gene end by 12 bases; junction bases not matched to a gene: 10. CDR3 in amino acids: CASSYSPAGEVVQFF. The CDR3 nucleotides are TGTGCCAGCAGTTACTCACCAGCGGGAGAAGTCGTGCAGTTCTTC.

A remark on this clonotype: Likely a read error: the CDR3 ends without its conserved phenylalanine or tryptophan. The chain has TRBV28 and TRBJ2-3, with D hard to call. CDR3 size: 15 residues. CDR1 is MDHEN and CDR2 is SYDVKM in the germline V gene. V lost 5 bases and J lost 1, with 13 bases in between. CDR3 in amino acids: CASSPAQSGTDTQYL. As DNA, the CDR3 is TGTGCCAGCAGTCCAGCCCAGTCGGGCACAGATACGCAGTATCTT.

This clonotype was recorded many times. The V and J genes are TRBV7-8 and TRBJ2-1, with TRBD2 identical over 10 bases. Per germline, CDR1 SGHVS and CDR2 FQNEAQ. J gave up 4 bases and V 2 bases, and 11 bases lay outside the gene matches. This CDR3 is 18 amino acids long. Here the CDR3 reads CASSLRILAGVAYNEQFF. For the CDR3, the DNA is TGTGCCAGCAGCTTAAGAATCCTAGCGGGAGTTGCGTACAATGAGCAGTTCTTC.

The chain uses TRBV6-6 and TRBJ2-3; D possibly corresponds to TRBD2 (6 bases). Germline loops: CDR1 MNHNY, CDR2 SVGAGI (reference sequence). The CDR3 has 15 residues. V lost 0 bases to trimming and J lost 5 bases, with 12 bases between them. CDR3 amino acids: CASSYSTRGRDTQYF. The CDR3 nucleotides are TGTGCCAGCAGTTACTCGACTCGGGGGAGAGATACGCAGTATTTT.

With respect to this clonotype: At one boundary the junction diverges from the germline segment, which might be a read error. In DNA form, the CDR3 reads TGTGCCATGGAGACAGGGGGCTATGGCCACACCTTC. Translation gives CAMETGGYGHTF. This sequence joins TRBV10-3 and TRBJ1-2; 10 bases fit TRBD1. Germline V lookup: CDR1 ENHRY, CDR2 SYGVKD. This CDR3 contains 12 residues.

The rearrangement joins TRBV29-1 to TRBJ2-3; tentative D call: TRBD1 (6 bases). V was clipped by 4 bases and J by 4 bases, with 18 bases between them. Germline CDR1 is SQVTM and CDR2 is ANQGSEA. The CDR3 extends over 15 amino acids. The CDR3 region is CSVVAGAGGADTQYF. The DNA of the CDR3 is TGCAGCGTTGTGGCAGGGGCAGGAGGCGCAGATACGCAGTATTTT.

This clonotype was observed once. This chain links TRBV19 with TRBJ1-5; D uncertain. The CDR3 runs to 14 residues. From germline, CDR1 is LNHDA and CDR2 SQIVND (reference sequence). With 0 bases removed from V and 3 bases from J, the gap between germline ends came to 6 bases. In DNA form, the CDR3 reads TGTGCCAGTAGTATAGATAAACCCAATCAGCCCCAGCATTTT. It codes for CASSIDKPNQPQHF.

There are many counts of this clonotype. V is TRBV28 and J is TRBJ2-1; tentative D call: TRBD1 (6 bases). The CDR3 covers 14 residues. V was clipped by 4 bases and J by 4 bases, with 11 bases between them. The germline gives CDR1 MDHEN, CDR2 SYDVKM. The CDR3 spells CASSSLQGYNEQFF. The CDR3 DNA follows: TGTGCCAGCAGTTCGCTGCAGGGGTACAATGAGCAGTTCTTC.

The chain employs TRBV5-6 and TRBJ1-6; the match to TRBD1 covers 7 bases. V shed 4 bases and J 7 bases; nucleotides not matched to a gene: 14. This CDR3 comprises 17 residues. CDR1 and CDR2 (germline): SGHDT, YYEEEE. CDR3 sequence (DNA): TGTGCCAGCAGCCAGAATGGGGCAGGGGGTCGGAATTCACCCCTCCACTTT. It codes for CASSQNGAGGRNSPLHF.

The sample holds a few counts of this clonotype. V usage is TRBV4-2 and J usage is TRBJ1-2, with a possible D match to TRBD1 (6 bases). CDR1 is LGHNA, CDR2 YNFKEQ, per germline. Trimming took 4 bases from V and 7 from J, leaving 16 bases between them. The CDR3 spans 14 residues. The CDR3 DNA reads TGTGCCAGCAGCCTAGATGGGCACAGGGCTGGCTACACCTTC. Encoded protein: CASSLDGHRAGYTF.

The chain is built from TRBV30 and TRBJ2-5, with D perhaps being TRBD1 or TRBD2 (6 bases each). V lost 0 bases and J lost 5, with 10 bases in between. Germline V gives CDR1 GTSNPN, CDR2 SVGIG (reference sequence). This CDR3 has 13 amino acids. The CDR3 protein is CAWSVRGPETQYF. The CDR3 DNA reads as TGTGCCTGGAGTGTCCGGGGGCCTGAGACCCAGTACTTC.

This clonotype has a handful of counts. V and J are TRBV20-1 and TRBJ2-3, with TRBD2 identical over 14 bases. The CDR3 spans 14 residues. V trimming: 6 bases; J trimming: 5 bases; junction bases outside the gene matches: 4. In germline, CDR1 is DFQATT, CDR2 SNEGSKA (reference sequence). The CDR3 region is CSATSGGAEDTQYF. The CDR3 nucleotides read TGCAGTGCGACTAGCGGGGGGGCAGAAGATACGCAGTATTTT.

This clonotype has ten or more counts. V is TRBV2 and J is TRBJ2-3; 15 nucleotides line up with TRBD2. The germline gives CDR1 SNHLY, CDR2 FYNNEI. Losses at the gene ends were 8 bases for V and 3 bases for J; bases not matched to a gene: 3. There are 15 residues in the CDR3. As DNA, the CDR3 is TGTGCCAGCGTCGGACTAGCGGGAGGGACAGATACGCAGTATTTT. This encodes CASVGLAGGTDTQYF.

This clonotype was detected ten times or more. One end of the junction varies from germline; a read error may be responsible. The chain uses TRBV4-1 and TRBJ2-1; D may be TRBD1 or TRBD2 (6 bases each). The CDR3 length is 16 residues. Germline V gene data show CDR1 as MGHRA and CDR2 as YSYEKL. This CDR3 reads CASTQWWGASYNEQFF. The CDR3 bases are TGCGCCAGCACCCAATGGTGGGGGGCGAGCTACAATGAGCAGTTCTTC.

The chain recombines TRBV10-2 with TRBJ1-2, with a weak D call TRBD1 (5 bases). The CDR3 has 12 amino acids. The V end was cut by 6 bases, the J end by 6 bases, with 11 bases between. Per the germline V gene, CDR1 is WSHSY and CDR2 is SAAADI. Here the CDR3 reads CASRGEVDGYTF. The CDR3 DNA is TGCGCCAGCAGGGGGGAGGTTGATGGCTACACCTTC.

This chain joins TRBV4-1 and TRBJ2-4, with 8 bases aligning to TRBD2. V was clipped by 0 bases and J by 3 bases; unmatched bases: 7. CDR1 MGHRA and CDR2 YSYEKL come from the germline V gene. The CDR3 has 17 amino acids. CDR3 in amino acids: CASSQDPTSVVKNIQYF. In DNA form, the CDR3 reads TGCGCCAGCAGCCAAGATCCGACTAGCGTTGTCAAAAACATTCAGTACTTC.